Sequencing of this TCR beta chain was carried out in a study of T cell clones after liver transplantation. About the study: Liver transplant recipients had immunosuppression withdrawal attempted within 2 years.

Sorting of unstimulated PBMCs yielded separate CD3+CD4+ and CD3+CD8+ fractions. Measured with immunoSEQ multiplex PCR; TCRdb has only the in-frame clones, and not every one. This table holds tens of thousands of clones, roughly 85% found once. Germline assignment: CDR1 LNHDA and CDR2 SQIVND (reference sequence). V lost 1 base and J lost 5, with 9 bases in between. The CDR3 is made up of 13 amino acids. Sequenced material: CD4+ T cells from blood, taken at the 22-month timepoint. The rearrangement joins TRBV19 to TRBJ2-7; D not certain. The source is a human patient who received a liver transplant. Part of the T cell pool may stem from the graft donor. The CDR3 sequence is CASSIGRDHEQYF. The CDR3 DNA reads TGTGCCAGTAGTATAGGCAGAGACCACGAGCAGTACTTC.